Below, one TCR beta chain is given with its context. The assay was immunoSEQ multiplex PCR, and TCRdb's table has in-frame clones only and misses some. The data show 30,000 to 35,000 clones, more than 85% seen once. This entry comes from a study of OX40 agonist ivuxolimab in advanced cancers. Looked up from germline, CDR1 is SEHNR and CDR2 is FQNEAQ (reference sequence). The CDR3 consists of 15 residues. V was pared by 5 bases and J by 4 bases, with 7 bases of the junction left unmatched. This material consisted of CD4+ or CD8+ T cells sorted from blood, taken in a trial of the OX40 agonist ivuxolimab. This sequence joins TRBV7-9 and TRBJ1-5; 8 nucleotides line up with TRBD1. The TCR sequence derives from an adult with an advanced solid tumor such as melanoma, head and neck, liver or kidney cancer. In DNA, the CDR3 is TGTGCCAGCAGCCACACCCGACAGGGGAATCAGCCCCAGCATTTT. Its protein product is CASSHTRQGNQPQHF.